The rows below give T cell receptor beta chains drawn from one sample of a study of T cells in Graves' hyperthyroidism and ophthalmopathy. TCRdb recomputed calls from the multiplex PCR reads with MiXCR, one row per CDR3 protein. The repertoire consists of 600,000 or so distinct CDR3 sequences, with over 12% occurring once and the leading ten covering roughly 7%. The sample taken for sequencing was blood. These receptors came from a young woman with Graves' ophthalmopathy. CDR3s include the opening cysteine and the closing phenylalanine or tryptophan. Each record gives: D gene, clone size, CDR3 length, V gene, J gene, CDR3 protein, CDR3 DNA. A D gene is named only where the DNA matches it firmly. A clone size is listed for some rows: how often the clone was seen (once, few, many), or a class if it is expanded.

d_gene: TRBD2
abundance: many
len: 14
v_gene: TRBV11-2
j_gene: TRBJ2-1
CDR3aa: CASGRGSSYNEQFF
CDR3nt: TGTGCCAGCGGACGCGGGAGCTCCTACAATGAGCAGTTCTTC

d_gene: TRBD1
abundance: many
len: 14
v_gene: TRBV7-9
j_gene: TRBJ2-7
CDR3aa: CASSLKGAFGEQYF
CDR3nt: TGTGCCAGCAGCTTAAAGGGGGCGTTTGGCGAGCAGTACTTC

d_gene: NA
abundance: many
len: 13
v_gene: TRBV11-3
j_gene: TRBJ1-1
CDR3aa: CASSGYRDTEAFF
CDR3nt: TGTGCCAGCAGCGGCTACAGGGACACTGAAGCTTTCTTT

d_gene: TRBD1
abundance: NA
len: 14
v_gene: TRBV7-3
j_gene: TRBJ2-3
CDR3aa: CVSSQGQGTDTQYF
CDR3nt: TGTGTCAGCAGCCAGGGACAGGGGACAGATACGCAGTATTTT

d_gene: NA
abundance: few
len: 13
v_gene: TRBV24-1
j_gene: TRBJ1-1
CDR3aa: CATSQGGNTEAFF
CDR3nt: TGTGCCACCAGTCAGGGTGGGAACACTGAAGCTTTCTTT

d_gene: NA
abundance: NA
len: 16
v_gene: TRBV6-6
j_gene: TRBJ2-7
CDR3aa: CASSYSYAEGIYEQYF
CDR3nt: TGTGCCAGCAGTTACTCCTATGCGGAGGGCATCTACGAGCAGTACTTC

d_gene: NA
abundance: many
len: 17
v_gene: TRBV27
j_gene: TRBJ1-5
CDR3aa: CASSLSSWQSSNQPQHF
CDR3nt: TGTGCCAGCAGTTTATCCTCGTGGCAGAGTAGCAATCAGCCCCAGCATTTT

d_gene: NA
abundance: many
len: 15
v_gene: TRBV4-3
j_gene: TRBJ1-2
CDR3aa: CASSHRDTSNYGYTF
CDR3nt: TGCGCCAGCAGCCATCGGGACACATCTAACTATGGCTACACCTTC

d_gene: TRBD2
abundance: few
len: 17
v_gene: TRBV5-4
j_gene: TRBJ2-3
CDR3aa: CASSFLARESLADTQYF
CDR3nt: TGTGCCAGCAGCTTTTTAGCGCGGGAGTCTCTCGCAGATACGCAGTATTTT

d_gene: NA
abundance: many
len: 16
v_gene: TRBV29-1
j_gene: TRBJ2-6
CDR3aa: CSVASGHSGGANVLTF
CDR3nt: TGCAGCGTTGCATCGGGACACTCAGGCGGGGCCAACGTCCTGACTTTC

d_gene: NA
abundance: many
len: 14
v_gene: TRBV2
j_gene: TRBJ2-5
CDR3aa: CATKTSSEEETQYF
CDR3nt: TGTGCCACCAAAACAAGTAGCGAGGAGGAGACCCAGTACTTC

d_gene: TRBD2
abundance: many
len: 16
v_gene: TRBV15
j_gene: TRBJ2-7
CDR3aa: CATSRGGTSGSYEQYF
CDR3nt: TGTGCCACCAGCAGAGGGGGGACTAGCGGTTCCTACGAGCAGTACTTC

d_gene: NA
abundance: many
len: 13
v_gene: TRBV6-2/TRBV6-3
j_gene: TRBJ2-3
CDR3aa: CASSRFNTDTQYF
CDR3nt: TGTGCCAGCTCACGATTCAACACAGATACGCAGTATTTT

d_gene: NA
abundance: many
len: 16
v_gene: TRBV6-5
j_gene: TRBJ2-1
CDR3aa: CASSYSPGASYNEQFF
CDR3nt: TGTGCCAGCAGTTACTCCCCAGGGGCTTCCTACAATGAGCAGTTCTTC

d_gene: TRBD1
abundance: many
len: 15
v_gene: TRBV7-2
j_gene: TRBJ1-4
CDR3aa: CASSLLQGVGGKLFF
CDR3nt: TGTGCCAGCAGCTTACTACAGGGGGTCGGGGGAAAACTGTTTTTT

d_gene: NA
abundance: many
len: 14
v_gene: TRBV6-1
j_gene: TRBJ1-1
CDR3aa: CASSYAGTGTEAFF
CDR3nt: TGTGCCAGCAGTTACGCCGGAACAGGGACTGAAGCTTTCTTT

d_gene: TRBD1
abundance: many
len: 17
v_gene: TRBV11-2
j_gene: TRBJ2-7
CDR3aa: CASSLVGAGTGGREQYF
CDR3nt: TGTGCCAGCAGCTTAGTGGGCGCCGGGACAGGGGGGCGGGAGCAGTACTTC

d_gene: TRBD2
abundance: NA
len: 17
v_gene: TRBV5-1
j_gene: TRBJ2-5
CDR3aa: CASSLATLAGGTETQYF
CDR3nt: TGCGCCAGCAGCTTGGCCACCCTCGCGGGAGGGACAGAGACCCAGTACTTC

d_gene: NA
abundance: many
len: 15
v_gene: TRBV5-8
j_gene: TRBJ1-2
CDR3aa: CASSLGRTDNYGYTF
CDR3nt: TGTGCCAGCAGCTTGGGAAGGACGGATAACTATGGCTACACCTTC

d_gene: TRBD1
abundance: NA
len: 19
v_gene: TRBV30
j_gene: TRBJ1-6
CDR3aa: CAWSRRGLQFSSYNSPLHF
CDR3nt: TGTGCCTGGAGTCGAAGGGGGCTGCAGTTTAGCTCCTATAATTCACCCCTCCACTTT

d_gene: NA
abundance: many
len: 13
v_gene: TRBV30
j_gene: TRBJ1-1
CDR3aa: CAWSAQANTEAFF
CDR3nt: TGTGCCTGGAGTGCACAGGCGAACACTGAAGCTTTCTTT

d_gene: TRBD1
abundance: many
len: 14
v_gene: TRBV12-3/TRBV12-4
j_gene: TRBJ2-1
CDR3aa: CASRPDRGKNEQFF
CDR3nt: TGTGCCAGCAGACCCGACAGGGGGAAGAATGAGCAGTTCTTC

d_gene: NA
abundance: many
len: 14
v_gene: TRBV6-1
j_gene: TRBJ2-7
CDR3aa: CASKGGVWSYEQYF
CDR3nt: TGTGCCAGCAAGGGGGGGGTTTGGTCCTACGAGCAGTACTTC

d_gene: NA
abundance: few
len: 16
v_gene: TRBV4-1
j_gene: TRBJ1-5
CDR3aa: CASSQGGGQRNQPQHF
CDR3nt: TGCGCCAGCAGCCAAGGGGGGGGGCAGCGCAATCAGCCCCAGCATTTT

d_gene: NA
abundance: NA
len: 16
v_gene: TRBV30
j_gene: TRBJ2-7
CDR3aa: CAWSVLWGELRYEQYF
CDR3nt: TGTGCCTGGAGTGTACTCTGGGGGGAGCTGAGATACGAGCAGTACTTC

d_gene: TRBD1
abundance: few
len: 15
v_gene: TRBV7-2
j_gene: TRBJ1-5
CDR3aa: CASSLFTGGNQPQHF
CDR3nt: TGTGCCAGCAGCCTATTCACAGGGGGCAATCAGCCCCAGCATTTT

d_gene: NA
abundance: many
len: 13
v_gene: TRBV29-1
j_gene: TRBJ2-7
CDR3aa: CSVEVTESYEQYF
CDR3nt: TGCAGCGTTGAGGTGACAGAATCCTACGAGCAGTACTTC